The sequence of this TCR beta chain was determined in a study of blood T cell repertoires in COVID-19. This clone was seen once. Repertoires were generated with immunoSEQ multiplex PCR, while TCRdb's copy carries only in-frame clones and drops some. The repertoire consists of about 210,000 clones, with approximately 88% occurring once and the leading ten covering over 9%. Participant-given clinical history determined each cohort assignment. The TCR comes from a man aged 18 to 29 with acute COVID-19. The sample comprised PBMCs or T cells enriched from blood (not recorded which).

CDR3 residues: CATSRDRGSSKDTGELFF. The CDR3 DNA reads as TGTGCCACCAGCAGAGATCGGGGTAGCTCGAAAGACACCGGGGAGCTGTTTTTT. The V gene is TRBV15, the J gene TRBJ2-2; the D gene is possibly TRBD2 (5 bases). The CDR3 loop spans 18 amino acids. Trimming took off 0 bases at V and 3 bases at J, with 17 bases between the two ends. Germline V gene data show CDR1 as LNHNV and CDR2 as YYDKDF (reference sequence).